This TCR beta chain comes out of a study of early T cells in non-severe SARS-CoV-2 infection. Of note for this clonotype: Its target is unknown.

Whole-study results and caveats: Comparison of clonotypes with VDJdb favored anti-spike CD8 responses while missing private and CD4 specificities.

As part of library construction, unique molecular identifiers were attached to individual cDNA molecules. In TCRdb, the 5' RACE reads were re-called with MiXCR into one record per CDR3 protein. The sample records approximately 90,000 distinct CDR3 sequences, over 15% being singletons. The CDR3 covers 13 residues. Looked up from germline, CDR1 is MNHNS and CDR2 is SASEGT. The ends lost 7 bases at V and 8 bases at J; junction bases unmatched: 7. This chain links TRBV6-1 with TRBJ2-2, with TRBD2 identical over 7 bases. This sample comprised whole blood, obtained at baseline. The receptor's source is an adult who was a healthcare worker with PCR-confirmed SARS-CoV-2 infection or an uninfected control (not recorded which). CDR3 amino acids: CASIGRGGGELFF. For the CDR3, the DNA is TGTGCCAGCATTGGGAGGGGCGGAGGGGAGCTGTTTTTT.